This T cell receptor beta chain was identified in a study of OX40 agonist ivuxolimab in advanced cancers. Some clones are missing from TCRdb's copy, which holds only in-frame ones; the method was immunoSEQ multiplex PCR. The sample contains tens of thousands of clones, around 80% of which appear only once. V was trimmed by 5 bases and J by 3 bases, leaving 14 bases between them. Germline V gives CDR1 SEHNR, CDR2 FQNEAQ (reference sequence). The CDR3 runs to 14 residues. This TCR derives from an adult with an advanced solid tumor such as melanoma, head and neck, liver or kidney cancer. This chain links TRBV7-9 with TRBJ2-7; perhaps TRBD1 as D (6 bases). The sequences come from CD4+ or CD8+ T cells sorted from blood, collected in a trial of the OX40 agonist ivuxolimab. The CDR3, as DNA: TGTGCCAGCAGCACTCGGATAGGGGGCTACGAGCAGTACTTC. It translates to CASSTRIGGYEQYF.